The clone carrying this T cell receptor (beta chain) was picked up one time. Its antigen remains unknown. This specimen comes from a study of OX40 agonist ivuxolimab in advanced cancers. Study-level background: Every patient in dose escalation had hepatocellular carcinoma, melanoma, renal cell or head and neck cancer. Study findings and constraints: More expanded clones were seen, on average, in CD8+ T cells than in CD4+.

Sequenced by immunoSEQ multiplex PCR; TCRdb stores in-frame clones only, minus some. This sample has approximately 10,000 clones, with around four fifths found just once. CDR1 MGHRA and CDR2 YSYEKL come from the germline V gene. The CDR3 consists of 16 residues. After removal of 3 bases from V and 4 bases from J, the junction contained 9 bases not matched to a gene. This clonotype was obtained from an adult with an advanced solid tumor such as melanoma, head and neck, liver or kidney cancer. Sample: CD4+ or CD8+ T cells sorted from blood, taken in a trial of the OX40 agonist ivuxolimab. This chain connects TRBV4-1 to TRBJ1-1; 9 nucleotides align to TRBD1. The CDR3 coding sequence is TGCGCCAGCAGCCATCTTAACGGACAGGGGAGCACTGAAGCTTTCTTT. It translates to CASSHLNGQGSTEAFF.